A selection of T cell receptor beta chains follows, all from one sample in a study of lymphopenia after photon versus proton radiotherapy. The assay was immunoSEQ multiplex PCR, and TCRdb's table has in-frame clones only and misses some. Altogether around 19,000 clones are present, about four fifths being singletons, with the ten largest covering over 2.5%. This specimen was peripheral blood, taken from a patient treated with photon-based radiotherapy. The receptors originated from a woman aged 45-59 years with pancreatic cancer. Both conserved end residues are part of each CDR3. D genes are given only for firm matches. Rows may omit the clone size; those that give it use once, few, many or a size class.

d_call	v_call	clone_size	j_call	cdr3_aa	cdr3_nt
NA	TRBV7-9	NA	TRBJ1-2	CASSLADGPTYGYTF	TGTGCCAGCAGCTTAGCGGACGGACCAACCTATGGCTACACCTTC
NA	TRBV7-3	NA	TRBJ2-6	CASSRVPRLQSRANVLTF	TGTGCCAGCAGCAGGGTACCACGCTTACAAAGTCGGGCCAACGTCCTGACTTTC
NA	TRBV25-1	NA	TRBJ2-5	CASSEQQETQYF	TGTGCCAGCAGTGAACAGCAAGAGACCCAGTACTTC
NA	TRBV5-4	NA	TRBJ2-7	CASSAVGAGQYF	TGTGCCAGCAGCGCTGTGGGGGCGGGGCAGTACTTC
TRBD1	TRBV5-1	few	TRBJ1-1	CASSTGQLNTEAFF	TGCGCCAGCAGCACGGGACAGCTGAACACTGAAGCTTTCTTT
TRBD2	TRBV7-9	NA	TRBJ2-3	CASSTSVAGGITDTQYF	TGTGCCAGCAGCACCTCGGTAGCGGGAGGGATTACAGATACGCAGTATTTT
TRBD2	TRBV5-1	NA	TRBJ2-3	CASSLRMTSGTADTQYF	TGCGCCAGCAGCCTCCGCATGACTAGCGGGACCGCAGATACGCAGTATTTT
NA	TRBV5-1	NA	TRBJ1-4	CASSSGRVNEKLFF	TGCGCCAGCAGCTCTGGACGGGTTAATGAAAAACTGTTTTTT
NA	TRBV27	NA	TRBJ2-7	CASSLNSAEQYF	TGTGCCAGCAGTTTAAACTCTGCCGAGCAGTACTTC
NA	TRBV9	NA	TRBJ2-2	CASSLPGAGTGELFF	TGTGCCAGCAGCCTCCCGGGGGCGGGGACCGGGGAGCTGTTTTTT
TRBD2	TRBV9	NA	TRBJ2-5	CASSPALLAGGQETQYF	TGTGCCAGCAGCCCCGCCCTCTTAGCGGGAGGGCAAGAGACCCAGTACTTC
NA	TRBV7-6	NA	TRBJ1-4	CASSPDPNEKLFF	TGTGCCAGCAGCCCCGACCCTAATGAAAAACTGTTTTTT
NA	TRBV14	NA	TRBJ1-1	CASSHPQGRDTEAFF	TGTGCCAGCAGCCACCCCCAGGGCAGAGACACTGAAGCTTTCTTT
NA	TRBV29-1	NA	TRBJ2-7	CSVETLQEPYEQYF	TGCAGCGTTGAAACACTCCAGGAGCCCTACGAGCAGTACTTC
NA	TRBV5-4	NA	TRBJ2-1	CASSLDGTTYNEQFF	TGTGCCAGCAGCTTGGACGGGACAACTTACAATGAGCAGTTCTTC
NA	TRBV27	NA	TRBJ2-2	CASSFKRVWDTGELFF	TGTGCCAGCAGTTTTAAGCGGGTCTGGGACACCGGGGAGCTGTTTTTT
TRBD2	TRBV7-6	NA	TRBJ2-3	CASGNPRGGTDTQYF	TGTGCCAGCGGCAACCCCCGGGGGGGCACAGATACGCAGTATTTT
NA	TRBV18	NA	TRBJ1-4	CASSPRSSGASEKLFF	TGTGCCAGCTCACCCCGTTCTTCGGGGGCGTCGGAAAAACTGTTTTTT
NA	TRBV11-2	NA	TRBJ1-6	CASSLGRENSPLHF	TGTGCCAGCAGCTTAGGGAGGGAGAATTCACCCCTCCACTTT
NA	TRBV4-2	NA	TRBJ2-7	CASSQDDGDEQYF	TGTGCCAGCAGCCAAGATGACGGGGACGAGCAGTACTTC
NA	TRBV30	NA	TRBJ1-3	CAWSLRAGVGNTIYF	TGTGCCTGGAGCCTCAGGGCAGGGGTTGGAAACACCATATATTTT
NA	TRBV2	NA	TRBJ1-2	CASSEGTGLNYGYTF	TGTGCCAGCAGTGAGGGTACAGGGCTGAACTATGGCTACACCTTC
NA	TRBV19	NA	TRBJ1-5	CASREGREPSNQPQHF	TGTGCCAGTAGAGAAGGCAGGGAGCCTAGCAATCAGCCCCAGCATTTT
TRBD1	TRBV29-1	NA	TRBJ2-2	CSVRGQGDTGELFF	TGCAGCGTCCGGGGACAGGGGGACACCGGGGAGCTGTTTTTT
TRBD2	TRBV19	NA	TRBJ2-4	CASRTSGSWENIQYF	TGTGCCAGTAGGACTAGCGGGAGTTGGGAAAACATTCAGTACTTC
NA	TRBV28	NA	TRBJ1-1	CASRIGGVSYTEAFF	TGTGCCAGCAGGATAGGGGGGGTTTCGTACACTGAAGCTTTCTTT
NA	TRBV4-2	NA	TRBJ1-3	CASSQGVGGPSGNTIYF	TGTGCCAGCAGCCAAGGGGTCGGGGGGCCCTCTGGAAACACCATATATTTT
TRBD2	TRBV28	once	TRBJ2-5	CASSLRGSGKTQYF	TGTGCCAGCAGTTTAAGAGGGAGCGGGAAGACCCAGTACTTC
NA	TRBV7-2	NA	TRBJ1-2	CASSLSQQGNGYTF	TGTGCCAGCAGCTTATCACAGCAGGGGAATGGCTACACCTTC